These T cell receptor beta chains were read from a single sample in a study of T cells in Graves' hyperthyroidism and ophthalmopathy. Via MiXCR, TCRdb re-called the multiplex PCR reads, giving one row per CDR3 protein. The sample carries over 700,000 distinct CDR3 sequences, over 35% recorded once. What was sequenced was blood. The receptors were sampled from a middle-aged woman with Graves' hyperthyroidism. Both conserved end residues are trimmed from each CDR3.

j_call v_call cdr3_aa
TRBJ1-2 TRBV2 ASTPDRDYGYT
TRBJ1-5 TRBV19 ASSKSNNQPQH
TRBJ2-2 TRBV19 ASIISSGSTGELF
TRBJ1-2 TRBV29-1 SVDDGTGGQGYT
TRBJ2-7 TRBV6-5 ASSFNPASTEDDDEQY
TRBJ2-7 TRBV4-1 ASSQEGKRTEQY
TRBJ1-5 TRBV20-1 SAQASNQPQH
TRBJ2-7 TRBV15 ATSGEAYEQY
TRBJ2-7 TRBV19 ASSFGQGVLEQY
TRBJ1-2 TRBV11-3 ASSPLFLPLYGYT
TRBJ2-6 TRBV2 ASTNGANVLT